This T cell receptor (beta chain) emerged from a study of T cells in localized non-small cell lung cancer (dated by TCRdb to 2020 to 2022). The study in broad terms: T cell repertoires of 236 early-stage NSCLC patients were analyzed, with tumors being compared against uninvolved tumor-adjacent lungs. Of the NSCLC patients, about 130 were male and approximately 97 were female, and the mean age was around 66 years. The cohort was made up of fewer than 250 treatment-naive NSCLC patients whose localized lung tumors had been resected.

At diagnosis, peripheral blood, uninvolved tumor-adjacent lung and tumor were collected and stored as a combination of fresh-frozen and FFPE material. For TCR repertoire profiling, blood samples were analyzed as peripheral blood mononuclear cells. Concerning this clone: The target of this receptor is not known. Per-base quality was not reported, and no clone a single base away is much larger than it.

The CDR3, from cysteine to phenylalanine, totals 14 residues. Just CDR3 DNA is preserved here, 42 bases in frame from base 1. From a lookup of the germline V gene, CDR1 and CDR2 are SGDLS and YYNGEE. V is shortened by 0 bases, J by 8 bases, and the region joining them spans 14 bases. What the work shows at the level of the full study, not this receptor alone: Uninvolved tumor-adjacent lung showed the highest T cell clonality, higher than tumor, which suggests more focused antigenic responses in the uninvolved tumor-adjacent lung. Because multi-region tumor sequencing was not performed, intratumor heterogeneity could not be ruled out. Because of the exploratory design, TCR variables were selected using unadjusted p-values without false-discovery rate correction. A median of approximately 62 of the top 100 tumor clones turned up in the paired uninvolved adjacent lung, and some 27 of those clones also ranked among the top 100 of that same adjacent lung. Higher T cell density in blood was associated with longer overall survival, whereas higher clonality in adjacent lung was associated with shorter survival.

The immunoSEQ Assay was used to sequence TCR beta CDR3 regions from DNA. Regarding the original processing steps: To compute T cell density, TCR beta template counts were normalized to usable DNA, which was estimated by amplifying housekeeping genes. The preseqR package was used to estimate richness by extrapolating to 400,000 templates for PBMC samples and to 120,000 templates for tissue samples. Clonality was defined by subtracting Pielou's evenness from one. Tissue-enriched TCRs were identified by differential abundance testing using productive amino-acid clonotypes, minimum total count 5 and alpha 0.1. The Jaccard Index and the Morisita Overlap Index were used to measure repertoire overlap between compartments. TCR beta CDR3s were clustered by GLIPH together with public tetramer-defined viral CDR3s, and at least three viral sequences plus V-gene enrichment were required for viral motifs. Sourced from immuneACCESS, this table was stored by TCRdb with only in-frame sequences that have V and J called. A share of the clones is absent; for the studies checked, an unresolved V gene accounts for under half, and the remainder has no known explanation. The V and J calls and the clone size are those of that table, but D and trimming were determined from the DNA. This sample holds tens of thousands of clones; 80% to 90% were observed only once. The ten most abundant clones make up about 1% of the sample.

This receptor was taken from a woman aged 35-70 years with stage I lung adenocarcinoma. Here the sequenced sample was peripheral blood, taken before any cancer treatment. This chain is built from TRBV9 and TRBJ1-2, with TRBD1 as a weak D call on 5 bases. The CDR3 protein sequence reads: CASSVGQGVGGYTF. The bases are TGTGCCAGCAGCGTAGGTCAGGGAGTGGGAGGCTACACCTTC.